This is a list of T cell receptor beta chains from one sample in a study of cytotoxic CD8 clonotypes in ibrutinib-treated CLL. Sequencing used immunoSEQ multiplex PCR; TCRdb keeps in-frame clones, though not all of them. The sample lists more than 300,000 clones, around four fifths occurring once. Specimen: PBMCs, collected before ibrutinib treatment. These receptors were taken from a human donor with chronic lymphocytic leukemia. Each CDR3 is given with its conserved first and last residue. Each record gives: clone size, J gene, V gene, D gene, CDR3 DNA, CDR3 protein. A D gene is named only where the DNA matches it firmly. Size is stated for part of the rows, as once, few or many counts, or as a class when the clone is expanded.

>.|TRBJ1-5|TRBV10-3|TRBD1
TGTGCCATCAGCAACCGGGACAGGGGAGGCAATCAGCCCCAGCATTTT
CAISNRDRGGNQPQHF
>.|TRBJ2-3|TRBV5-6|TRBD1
TGTGCCAGCAGCCTACCACAGGGGGCCTCAGATACGCAGTATTTT
CASSLPQGASDTQYF
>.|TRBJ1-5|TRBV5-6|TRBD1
TGTGCCAGCAGCTCGATACACTCCCAGGGGGAGCCCCAGCATTTT
CASSSIHSQGEPQHF
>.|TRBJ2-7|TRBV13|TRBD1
TGTGCCAGCAGCTCGGGACAGGGGTTCCACGAGCAGTACTTC
CASSSGQGFHEQYF
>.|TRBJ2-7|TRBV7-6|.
TGTGCCAGCAGCTTAGTACCCAGAGGCTACGAGCAGTACTTC
CASSLVPRGYEQYF
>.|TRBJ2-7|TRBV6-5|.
TGTGCCAGCAGTTACAACCCAGGGGAACTCACCTACGAGCAGTACTTC
CASSYNPGELTYEQYF
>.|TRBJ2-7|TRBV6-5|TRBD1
TGTGCCAGCAGTTACTCGGTAGGGGGCGCCTACGAGCAGTACTTC
CASSYSVGGAYEQYF
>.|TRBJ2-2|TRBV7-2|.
TGTGCCAGCACCCCAGACTCGCCCACCGGGGAGCTGTTTTTT
CASTPDSPTGELFF
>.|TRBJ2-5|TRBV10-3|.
TGTGCCATCAGTGAGTCGGCGACAGGAGGGGTAGGGACCCAGTACTTC
CAISESATGGVGTQYF
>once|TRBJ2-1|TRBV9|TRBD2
TGTGCCAGCAGCGACACTAGCGGACCCTACAATGAGCAGTTCTTC
CASSDTSGPYNEQFF
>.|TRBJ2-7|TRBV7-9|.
TGTGCCAGCGGCCGGGGCGGGTCCTACGAGCAGTACTTC
CASGRGGSYEQYF
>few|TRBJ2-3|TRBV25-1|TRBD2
TGTGCCAGCAGTGCTTTATCAGGGACTATCACCACAGATACGCAGTATTTT
CASSALSGTITTDTQYF
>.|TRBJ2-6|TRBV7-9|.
TGTGCCAGCAGCCTTAGGGCAGGGGAAGGTTTGGCAGGGGCCAACGTCCTGACTTTC
CASSLRAGEGLAGANVLTF
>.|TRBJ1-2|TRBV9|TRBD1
TGTGCCAGCAGTCGCGGGTGGGACAGCCGGGATTCTAACTATGGCTACACCTTC
CASSRGWDSRDSNYGYTF
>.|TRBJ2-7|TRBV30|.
TGTGCCTGGAGTCCCCCCCGGGTTTTATACGAGCAGTACTTC
CAWSPPRVLYEQYF
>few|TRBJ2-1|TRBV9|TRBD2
TGTGCCAGCAGCGTAGGGGCTAGCGGGATCCGTGACAATGAGCAGTTCTTC
CASSVGASGIRDNEQFF
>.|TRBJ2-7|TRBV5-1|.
TGCGCCAGCAGCAACCAAGGCTCCGAGCAGTACTTC
CASSNQGSEQYF
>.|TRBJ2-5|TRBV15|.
TGTGCCACCAGCAGAGGGGTGGTGGTGTTAGCCCCAGGGGCCCAGTACTTC
CATSRGVVVLAPGAQYF
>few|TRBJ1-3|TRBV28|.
TGTGCCAGCATCTCGGGGGACCGTGGAAACACCATATATTTT
CASISGDRGNTIYF
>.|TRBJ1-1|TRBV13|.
TGTGCCAGCAGTTTTACTCCTTGGGCACCCGGGTTCTTT
CASSFTPWAPGFF
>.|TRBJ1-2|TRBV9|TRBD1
TGTGCCAGCAGCGCCCGGGACAGCAATTTCTATGGCTACACCTTC
CASSARDSNFYGYTF
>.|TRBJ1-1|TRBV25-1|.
TGTGCCAGCAGTGAACACGGCCATCAGTCGAACACTGAAGCTTTCTTT
CASSEHGHQSNTEAFF
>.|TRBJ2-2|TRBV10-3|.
TGTGCCATCAGTGAACAGCAAGCCGGGGAGCTGTTTTTT
CAISEQQAGELFF